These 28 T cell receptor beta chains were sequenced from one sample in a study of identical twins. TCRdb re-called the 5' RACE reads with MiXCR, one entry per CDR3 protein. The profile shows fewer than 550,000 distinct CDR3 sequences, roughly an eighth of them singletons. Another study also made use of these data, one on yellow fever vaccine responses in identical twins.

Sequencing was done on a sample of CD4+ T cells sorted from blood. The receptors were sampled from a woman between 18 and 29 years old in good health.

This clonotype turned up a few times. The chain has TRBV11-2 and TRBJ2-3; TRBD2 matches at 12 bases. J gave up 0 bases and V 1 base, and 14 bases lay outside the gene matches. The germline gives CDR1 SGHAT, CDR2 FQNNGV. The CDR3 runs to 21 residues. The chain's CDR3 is CASSLVVLAGGRLTSTDTQYF. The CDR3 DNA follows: TGTGCCAGCAGCTTAGTCGTTCTAGCGGGGGGGCGCTTAACTAGCACAGATACGCAGTATTTT.

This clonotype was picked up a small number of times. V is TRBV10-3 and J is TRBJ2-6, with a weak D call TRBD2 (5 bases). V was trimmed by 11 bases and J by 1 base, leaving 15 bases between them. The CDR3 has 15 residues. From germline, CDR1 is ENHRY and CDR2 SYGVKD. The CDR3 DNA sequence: TGTGCCTCGCGACGGGATTTTTCTGGGGCCAACGTCCTGACTTTC. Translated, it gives CASRRDFSGANVLTF.

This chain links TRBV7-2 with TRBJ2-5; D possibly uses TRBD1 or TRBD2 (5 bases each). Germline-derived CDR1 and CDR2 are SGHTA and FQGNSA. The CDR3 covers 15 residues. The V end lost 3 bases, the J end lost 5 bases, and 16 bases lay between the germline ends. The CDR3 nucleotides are TGTGCCAGCAGCTTCCTGGGTGTCGAGGGGGAGACCCAGTACTTC. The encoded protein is CASSFLGVEGETQYF. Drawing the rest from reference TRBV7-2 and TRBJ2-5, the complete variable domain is GAGVSQSPSNKVTEKGKDVELRCDPISGHTALYWYRQSLGQGLEFLIYFQGNSAPDKSGLPSDRFSAERTGGSVSTLTIQRTQQEDSAVYLCASSFLGVEGETQYFGPGTRLLVL.

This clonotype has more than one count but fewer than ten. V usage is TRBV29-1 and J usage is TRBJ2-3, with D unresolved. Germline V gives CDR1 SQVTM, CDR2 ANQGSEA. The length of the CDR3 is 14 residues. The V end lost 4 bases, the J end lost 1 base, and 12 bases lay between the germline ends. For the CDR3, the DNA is TGCAGCGTTGCAAGTGGGCCCGGCACAGATACGCAGTATTTT. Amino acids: CSVASGPGTDTQYF.

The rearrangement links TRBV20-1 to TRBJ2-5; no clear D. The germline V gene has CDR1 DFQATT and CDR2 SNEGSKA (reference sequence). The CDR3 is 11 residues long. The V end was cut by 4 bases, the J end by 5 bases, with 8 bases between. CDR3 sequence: CSAILKETQYF. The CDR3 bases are TGCAGTGCTATCCTGAAGGAGACCCAGTACTTC.

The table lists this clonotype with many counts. The CDR3 nucleotides are TGCAGTGCTAGACCCGGAGGAGATACGCAGTATTTT. Translating it yields CSARPGGDTQYF. The rearrangement joins TRBV20-1 to TRBJ2-3, with a possible D match to TRBD2 (5 bases). Germline lookup yields CDR1 DFQATT and CDR2 SNEGSKA (reference sequence). V dropped 2 bases and J dropped 5 bases, with 8 bases sitting between them. The CDR3 is made up of 12 amino acids.

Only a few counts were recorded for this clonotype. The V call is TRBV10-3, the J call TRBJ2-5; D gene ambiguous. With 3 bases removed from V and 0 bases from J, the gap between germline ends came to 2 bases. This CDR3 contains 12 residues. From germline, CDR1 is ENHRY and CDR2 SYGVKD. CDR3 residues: CAISDDQETQYF. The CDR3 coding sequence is TGTGCCATCAGTGACGACCAAGAGACCCAGTACTTC.

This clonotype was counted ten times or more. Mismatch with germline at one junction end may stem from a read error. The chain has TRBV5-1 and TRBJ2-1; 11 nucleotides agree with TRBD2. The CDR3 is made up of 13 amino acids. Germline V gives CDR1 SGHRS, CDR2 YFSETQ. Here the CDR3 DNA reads TGTGCCAGCAGTTTAGCGGGAGGGAATGAGCAGTTCTTC. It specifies CASSLAGGNEQFF.

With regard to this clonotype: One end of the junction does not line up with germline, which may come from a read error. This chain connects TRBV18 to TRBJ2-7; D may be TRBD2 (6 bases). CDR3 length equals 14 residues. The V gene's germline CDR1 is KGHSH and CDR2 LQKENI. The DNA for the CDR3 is TGTGCCAGCTCACCTGGCGGGACGAGTTACGAGCAGCACTTC. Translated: CASSPGGTSYEQHF.

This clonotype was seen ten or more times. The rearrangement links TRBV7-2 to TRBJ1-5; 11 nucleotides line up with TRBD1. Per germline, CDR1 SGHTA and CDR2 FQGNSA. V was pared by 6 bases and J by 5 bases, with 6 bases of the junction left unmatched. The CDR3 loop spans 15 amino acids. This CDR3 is CASRGRGQGDQPQHF. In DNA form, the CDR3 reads TGTGCCAGCAGGGGACGGGGACAGGGGGATCAGCCCCAGCATTTT.

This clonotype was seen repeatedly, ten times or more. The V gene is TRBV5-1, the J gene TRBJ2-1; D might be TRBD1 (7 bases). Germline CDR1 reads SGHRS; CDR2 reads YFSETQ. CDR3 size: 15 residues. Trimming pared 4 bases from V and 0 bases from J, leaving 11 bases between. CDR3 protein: CASSLEGASYNEQFF. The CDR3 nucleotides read TGCGCCAGCAGCCTGGAGGGGGCCTCCTACAATGAGCAGTTCTTC.

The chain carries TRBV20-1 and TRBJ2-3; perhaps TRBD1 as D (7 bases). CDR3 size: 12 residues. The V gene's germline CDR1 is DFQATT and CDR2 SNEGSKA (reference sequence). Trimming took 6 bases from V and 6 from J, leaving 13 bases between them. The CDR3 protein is CSAKPGGDTQYF. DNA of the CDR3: TGCAGTGCCAAGCCAGGGGGGGATACGCAGTATTTT.

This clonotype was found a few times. As DNA, the CDR3 is TGTGCCAGCAGCGTAGGAGGACAGGGCTGGAACAATGAGCAGTTCTTC. Translated, it gives CASSVGGQGWNNEQFF. The chain joins TRBV9 to TRBJ2-1, with 8 bases aligning to TRBD1. The CDR3 is made up of 16 amino acids. V gave up 0 bases and J gave up 5 bases; unmatched junction bases: 7. Germline-derived CDR1 and CDR2 are SGDLS and YYNGEE.

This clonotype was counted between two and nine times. CDR3 nucleotide sequence: TGTGCCAGCAGCCAAGATACGGGACTAGCGGGAGTGGGCACCGGGGAGCTGTTTTTT. Residues: CASSQDTGLAGVGTGELFF. V usage is TRBV4-2 and J usage is TRBJ2-2, with 14 bases aligning to TRBD2. The V and J ends lost 0 bases and 4 bases, in that order; junction bases with no gene match: 7. The CDR3 runs to 19 residues. The germline gives CDR1 LGHNA, CDR2 YNFKEQ.

CDR3 amino acids: CASSFDREGKETQYF. CDR3 in DNA: TGTGCCAGCAGCTTTGACAGGGAAGGCAAGGAGACCCAGTACTTC. The chain recombines TRBV7-8 with TRBJ2-5, with 7 nucleotides matching TRBD1. V lost 3 bases and J lost 5; bases outside the gene matches: 9. The CDR3 is made up of 15 amino acids. Germline V gene sequence: CDR1 SGHVS, CDR2 FQNEAQ.

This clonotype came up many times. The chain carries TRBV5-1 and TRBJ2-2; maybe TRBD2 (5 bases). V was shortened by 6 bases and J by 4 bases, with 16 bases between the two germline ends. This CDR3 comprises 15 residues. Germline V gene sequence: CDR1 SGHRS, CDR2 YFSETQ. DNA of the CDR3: TGCGCCAGCACCAGTGGTAGCGTGGGCACCGGGGAGCTGTTTTTT. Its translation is CASTSGSVGTGELFF.

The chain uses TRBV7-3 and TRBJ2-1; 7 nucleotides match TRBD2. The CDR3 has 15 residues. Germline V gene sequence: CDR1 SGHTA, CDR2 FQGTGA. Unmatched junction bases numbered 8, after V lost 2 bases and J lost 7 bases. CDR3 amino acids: CASSLVGRGGNEQFF. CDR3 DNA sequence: TGTGCCAGCAGCTTAGTAGGGAGGGGAGGAAATGAGCAGTTCTTC. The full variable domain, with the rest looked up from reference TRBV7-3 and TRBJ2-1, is GAGVSQTPSNKVTEKGKYVELRCDPISGHTALYWYRQSLGQGPEFLIYFQGTGAADDSGLPNDRFFAVRPEGSVSTLKIQRTERGDSAVYLCASSLVGRGGNEQFFGPGTRLTVL.

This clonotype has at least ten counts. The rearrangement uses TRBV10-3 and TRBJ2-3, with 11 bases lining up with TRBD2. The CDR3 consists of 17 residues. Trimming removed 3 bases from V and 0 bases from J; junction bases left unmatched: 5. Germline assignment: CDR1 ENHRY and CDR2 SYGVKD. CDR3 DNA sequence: TGTGCCATCAGTGATTGGACTAGCGGGCTAAGCACAGATACGCAGTATTTT. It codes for CAISDWTSGLSTDTQYF.

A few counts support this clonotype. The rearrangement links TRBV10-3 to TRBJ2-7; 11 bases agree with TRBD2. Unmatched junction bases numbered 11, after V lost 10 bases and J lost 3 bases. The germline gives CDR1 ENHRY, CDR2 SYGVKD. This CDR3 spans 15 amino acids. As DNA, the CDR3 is TGTGCCACTTCGACCGGGACTAGCGGAGTCTACGAGCAGTACTTC. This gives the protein CATSTGTSGVYEQYF.

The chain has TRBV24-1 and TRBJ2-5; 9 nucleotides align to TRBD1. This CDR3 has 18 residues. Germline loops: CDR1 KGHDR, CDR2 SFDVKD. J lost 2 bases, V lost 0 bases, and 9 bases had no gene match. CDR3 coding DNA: TGTGCCACCAGTGATTTGCGGGGGACAGGGAGGTGTCAAGAGACCCAGTACTTC. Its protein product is CATSDLRGTGRCQETQYF.

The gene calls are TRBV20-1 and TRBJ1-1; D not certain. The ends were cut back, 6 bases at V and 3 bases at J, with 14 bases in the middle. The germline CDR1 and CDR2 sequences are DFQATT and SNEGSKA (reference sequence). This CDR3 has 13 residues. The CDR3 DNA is TGCAGTGCGATGAGGGTCACCGACACTGAAGCTTTCTTT. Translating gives CSAMRVTDTEAFF.

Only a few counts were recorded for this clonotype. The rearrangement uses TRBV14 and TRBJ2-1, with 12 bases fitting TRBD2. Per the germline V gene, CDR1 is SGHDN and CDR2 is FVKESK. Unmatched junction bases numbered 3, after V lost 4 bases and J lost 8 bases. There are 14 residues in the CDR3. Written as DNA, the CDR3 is TGTGCCAGCAGCCGCGGACTAGCGGGATATGAGCAGTTCTTC. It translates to CASSRGLAGYEQFF.

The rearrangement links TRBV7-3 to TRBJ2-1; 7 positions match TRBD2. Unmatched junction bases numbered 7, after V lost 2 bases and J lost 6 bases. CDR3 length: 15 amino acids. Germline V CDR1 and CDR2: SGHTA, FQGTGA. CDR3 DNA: TGTGCCAGCAGCTTAGGGCTAGCGGCCCTCAATGAGCAGTTCTTC. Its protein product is CASSLGLAALNEQFF.

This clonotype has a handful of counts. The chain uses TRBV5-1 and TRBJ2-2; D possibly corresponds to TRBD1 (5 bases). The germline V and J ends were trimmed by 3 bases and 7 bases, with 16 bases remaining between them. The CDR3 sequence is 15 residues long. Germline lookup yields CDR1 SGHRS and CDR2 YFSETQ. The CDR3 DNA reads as TGCGCCAGCAGCTCCTCAACCAGGGTTAACGGGGAGCTGTTTTTT. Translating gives CASSSSTRVNGELFF.

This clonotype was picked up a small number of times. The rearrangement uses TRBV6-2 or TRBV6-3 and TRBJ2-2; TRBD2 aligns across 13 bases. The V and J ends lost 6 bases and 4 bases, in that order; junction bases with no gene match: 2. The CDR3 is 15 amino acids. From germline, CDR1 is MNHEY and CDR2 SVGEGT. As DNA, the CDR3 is TGTGCCAGCAGACTAGCGGGAGGGCCCACCGGGGAGCTGTTTTTT. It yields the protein CASRLAGGPTGELFF.

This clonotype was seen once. The chain's CDR3 is CASSTFRGSYNEQFF. The CDR3 region has the DNA TGTGCCAGCAGTACCTTTCGGGGGTCCTACAATGAGCAGTTCTTC. The chain couples TRBV2 to TRBJ2-1, with D tentatively TRBD2 (6 bases). V was cut by 5 bases and J by 1 base, with 12 bases left in between. The CDR3 loop spans 15 amino acids. CDR1 and CDR2 (germline): SNHLY, FYNNEI. The full variable domain, rest sourced from reference TRBV2 and TRBJ2-1, is EPEVTQTPSHQVTQMGQEVILRCVPISNHLYFYWYRQILGQKVEFLVSFYNNEISEKSEIFDDQFSVERPDGSNFTLKIRSTKLEDSAMYFCASSTFRGSYNEQFFGPGTRLTVL.

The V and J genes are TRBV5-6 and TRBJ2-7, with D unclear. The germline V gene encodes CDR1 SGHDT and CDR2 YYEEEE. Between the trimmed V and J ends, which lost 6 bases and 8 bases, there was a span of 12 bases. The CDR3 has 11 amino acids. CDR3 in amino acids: CASTVTGQQYF. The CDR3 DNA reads TGTGCCAGCACCGTGACGGGCCAGCAGTACTTC.

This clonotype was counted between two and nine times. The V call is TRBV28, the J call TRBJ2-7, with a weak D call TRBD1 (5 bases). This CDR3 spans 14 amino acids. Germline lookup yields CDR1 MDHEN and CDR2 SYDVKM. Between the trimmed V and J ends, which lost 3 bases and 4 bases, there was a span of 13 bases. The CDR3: CASSFSRVGYEQYF. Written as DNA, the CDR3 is TGTGCCAGCAGTTTTTCCAGGGTGGGTTACGAGCAGTACTTC.